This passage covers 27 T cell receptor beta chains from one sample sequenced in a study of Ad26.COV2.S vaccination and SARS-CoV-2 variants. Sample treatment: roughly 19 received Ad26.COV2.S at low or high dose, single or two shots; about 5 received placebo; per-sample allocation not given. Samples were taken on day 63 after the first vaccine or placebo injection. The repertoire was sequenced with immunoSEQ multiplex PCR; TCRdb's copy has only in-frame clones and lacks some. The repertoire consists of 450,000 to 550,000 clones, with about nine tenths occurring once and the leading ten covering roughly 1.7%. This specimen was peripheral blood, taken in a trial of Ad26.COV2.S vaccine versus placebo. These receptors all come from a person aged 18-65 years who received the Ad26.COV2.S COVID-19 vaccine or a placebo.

CDR3 sequence reads: CASTPPQATEAFF. As DNA, the CDR3 is TGTGCCAGCACCCCACCCCAGGCGACTGAAGCTTTCTTT. V is TRBV6-5 and J is TRBJ1-1; D is undetermined. The CDR3 totals 13 residues. Germline V gene lookup returns CDR1 MNHEY and CDR2 SVGAGI. V gave up 7 bases and J gave up 5 bases, with 14 bases separating them.

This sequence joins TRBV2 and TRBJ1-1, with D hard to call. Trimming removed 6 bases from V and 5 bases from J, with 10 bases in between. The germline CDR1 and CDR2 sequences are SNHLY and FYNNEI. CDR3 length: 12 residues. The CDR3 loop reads CASRKGGTEAFF. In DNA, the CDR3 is TGTGCCAGCAGGAAGGGAGGAACTGAAGCTTTCTTT.

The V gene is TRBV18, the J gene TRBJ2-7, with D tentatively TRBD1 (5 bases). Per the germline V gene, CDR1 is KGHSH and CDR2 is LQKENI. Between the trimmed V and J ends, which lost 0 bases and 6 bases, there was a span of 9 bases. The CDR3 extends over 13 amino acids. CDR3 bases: TGTGCCAGCTCACCACCTTCCCAGGGCGAGCAGTACTTC. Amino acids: CASSPPSQGEQYF.

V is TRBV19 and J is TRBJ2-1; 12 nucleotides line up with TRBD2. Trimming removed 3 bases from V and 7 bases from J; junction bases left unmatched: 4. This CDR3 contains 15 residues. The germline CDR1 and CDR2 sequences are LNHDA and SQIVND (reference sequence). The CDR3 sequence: CASSITSGGINEQFF. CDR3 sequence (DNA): TGTGCCAGTAGTATCACTAGCGGGGGGATTAATGAGCAGTTCTTC.

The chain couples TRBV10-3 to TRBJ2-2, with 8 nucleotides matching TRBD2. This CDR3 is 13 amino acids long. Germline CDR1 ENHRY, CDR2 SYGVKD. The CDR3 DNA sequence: TGTGGGGTCGCGGGGGGGAACACCGGGGAGCTGTTTTTT. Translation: CGVAGGNTGELFF.

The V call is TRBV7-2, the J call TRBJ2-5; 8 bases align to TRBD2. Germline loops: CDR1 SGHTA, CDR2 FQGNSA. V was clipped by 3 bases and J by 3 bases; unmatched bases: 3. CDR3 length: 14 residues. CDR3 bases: TGTGCCAGCAGCTTTACCGGGGGGGAAGAGACCCAGTACTTC. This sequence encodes CASSFTGGEETQYF. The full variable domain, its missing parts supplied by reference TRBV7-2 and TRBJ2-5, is GAGVSQSPSNKVTEKGKDVELRCDPISGHTALYWYRQSLGQGLEFLIYFQGNSAPDKSGLPSDRFSAERTGGSVSTLTIQRTQQEDSAVYLCASSFTGGEETQYFGPGTRLLVL.

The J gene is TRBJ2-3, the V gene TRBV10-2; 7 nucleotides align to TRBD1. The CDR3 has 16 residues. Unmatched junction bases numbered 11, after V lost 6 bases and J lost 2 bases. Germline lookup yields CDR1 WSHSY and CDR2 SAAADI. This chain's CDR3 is CASRKGTVLTTDTQYF. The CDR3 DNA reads TGCGCCAGCAGGAAAGGGACAGTGTTAACCACAGATACGCAGTATTTT.

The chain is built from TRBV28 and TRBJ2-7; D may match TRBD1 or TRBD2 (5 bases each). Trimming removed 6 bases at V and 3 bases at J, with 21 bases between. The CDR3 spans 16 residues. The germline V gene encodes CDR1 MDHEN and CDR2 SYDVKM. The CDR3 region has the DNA TGTGCCAGCAGCAGAGACGGGGCCGGGTACTACTACGAGCAGTACTTC. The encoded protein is CASSRDGAGYYYEQYF.

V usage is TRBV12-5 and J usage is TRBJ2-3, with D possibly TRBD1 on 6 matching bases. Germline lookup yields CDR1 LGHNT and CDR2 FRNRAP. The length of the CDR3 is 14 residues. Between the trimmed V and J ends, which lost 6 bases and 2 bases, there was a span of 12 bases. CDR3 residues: CASGRGVATDTQYF. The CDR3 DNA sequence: TGTGCTAGTGGCAGGGGAGTAGCCACAGATACGCAGTATTTT.

CDR3 sequence reads: CATSRANGIEKLFF. CDR3 in DNA: TGTGCCACCAGCAGAGCTAATGGAATCGAAAAACTGTTTTTT. V is TRBV15 and J is TRBJ1-4; D ambiguous. Germline CDR1 reads LNHNV; CDR2 reads YYDKDF (reference sequence). The V gene lost 1 base and the J gene lost 8 bases, with 11 bases spanning the gap. There are 14 residues in the CDR3.

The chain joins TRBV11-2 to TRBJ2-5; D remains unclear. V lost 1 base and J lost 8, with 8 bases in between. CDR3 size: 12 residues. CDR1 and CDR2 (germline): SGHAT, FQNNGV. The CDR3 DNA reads TGTGCCAGCAGCTTAGGAGTCTCAACCCAGTACTTC. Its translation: CASSLGVSTQYF.

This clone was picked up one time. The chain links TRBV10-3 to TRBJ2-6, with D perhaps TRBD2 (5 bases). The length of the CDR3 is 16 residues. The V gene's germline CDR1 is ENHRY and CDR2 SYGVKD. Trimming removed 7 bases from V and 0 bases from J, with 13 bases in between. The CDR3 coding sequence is TGTGCCATCAAGAGGGTGACCATCTCTGGGGCCAACGTCCTGACTTTC. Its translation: CAIKRVTISGANVLTF.

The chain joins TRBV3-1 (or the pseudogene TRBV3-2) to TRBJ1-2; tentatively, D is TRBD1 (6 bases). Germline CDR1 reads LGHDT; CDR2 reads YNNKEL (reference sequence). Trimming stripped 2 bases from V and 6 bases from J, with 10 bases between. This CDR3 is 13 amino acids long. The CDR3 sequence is CASSQRDIHGYTF. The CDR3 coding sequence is TGTGCCAGCAGCCAAAGGGACATACATGGCTACACCTTC.

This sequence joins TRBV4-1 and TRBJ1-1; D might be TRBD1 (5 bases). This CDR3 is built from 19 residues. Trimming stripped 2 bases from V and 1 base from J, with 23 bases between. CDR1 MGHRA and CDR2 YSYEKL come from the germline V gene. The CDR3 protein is CASSQPVSYRDGANTEAFF. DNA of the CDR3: TGCGCCAGCAGCCAACCTGTTAGTTACCGGGACGGAGCGAACACTGAAGCTTTCTTT.

The CDR3, as DNA: TGTGCCTGGAGGGGGACAGCTCCTTATCAGCCCCAGCATTTT. It encodes CAWRGTAPYQPQHF. J is TRBJ1-5 and V is TRBV30; 7 nucleotides agree with TRBD1. With 3 bases clipped from V and 5 bases from J, the junction kept 7 bases outside the gene matches. Germline V gene data show CDR1 as GTSNPN and CDR2 as SVGIG (reference sequence). The CDR3 length is 14 residues.

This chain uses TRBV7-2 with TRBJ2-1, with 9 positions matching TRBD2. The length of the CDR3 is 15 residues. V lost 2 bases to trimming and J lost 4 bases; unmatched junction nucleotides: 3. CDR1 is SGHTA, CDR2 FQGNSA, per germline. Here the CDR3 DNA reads TGTGCCAGCAGCTTAACTAGCGGGTATTACAATGAGCAGTTCTTC. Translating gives CASSLTSGYYNEQFF.

The CDR3 bases are TGTGCCAGTAGAGTTACGGATGGCTACACCTTC. Translation: CASRVTDGYTF. The V call is TRBV19, the J call TRBJ1-2; unclear D gene. The ends were cut back, 6 bases at V and 6 bases at J, with 8 bases in the middle. The CDR3 totals 11 residues. Germline V gives CDR1 LNHDA, CDR2 SQIVND (reference sequence).

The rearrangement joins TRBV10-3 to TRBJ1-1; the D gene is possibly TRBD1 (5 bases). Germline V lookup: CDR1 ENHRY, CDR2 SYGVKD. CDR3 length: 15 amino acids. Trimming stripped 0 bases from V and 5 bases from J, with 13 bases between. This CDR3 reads CAISESIYGGTEAFF. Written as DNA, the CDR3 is TGTGCCATCAGTGAGTCGATCTACGGGGGGACTGAAGCTTTCTTT.

Written as DNA, the CDR3 is TGTGCCAGCAGCTCACACAGGGGGCTTCTCATAGGAGATGAAGCTTTCTTT. Translating gives CASSSHRGLLIGDEAFF. The V call is TRBV13, the J call TRBJ1-1; TRBD1 matches 9 bases. Germline CDR1 and CDR2: PRHDT and FYEKMQ (reference sequence). CDR3 length: 17 residues. Unmatched junction bases numbered 16, after V lost 4 bases and J lost 7 bases.

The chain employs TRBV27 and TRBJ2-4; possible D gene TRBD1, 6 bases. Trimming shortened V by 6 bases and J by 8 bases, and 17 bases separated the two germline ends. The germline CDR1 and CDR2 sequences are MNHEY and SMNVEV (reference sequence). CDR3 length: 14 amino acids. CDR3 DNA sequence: TGTGCCAGCAGCCCCGGCAGGGGCGGATACATTCAGTACTTC. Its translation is CASSPGRGGYIQYF.

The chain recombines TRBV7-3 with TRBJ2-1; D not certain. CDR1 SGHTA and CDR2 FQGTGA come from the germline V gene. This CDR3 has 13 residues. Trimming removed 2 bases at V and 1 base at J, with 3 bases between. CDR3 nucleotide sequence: TGTGCCAGCAGCTTAGCGTCCTACAATGAGCAGTTCTTC. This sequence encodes CASSLASYNEQFF. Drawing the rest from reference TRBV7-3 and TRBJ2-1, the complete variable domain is GAGVSQTPSNKVTEKGKYVELRCDPISGHTALYWYRQSLGQGPEFLIYFQGTGAADDSGLPNDRFFAVRPEGSVSTLKIQRTERGDSAVYLCASSLASYNEQFFGPGTRLTVL.

The CDR3 sequence: CASSYHRGRIQETQYF. CDR3 bases: TGTGCCAGCAGCTACCACAGGGGGCGCATCCAAGAGACCCAGTACTTC. The rearrangement joins TRBV7-8 to TRBJ2-5; TRBD1 agrees at 9 bases. The CDR3 is made up of 16 amino acids. CDR1 SGHVS and CDR2 FQNEAQ come from the germline V gene. V shed 4 bases, J shed 1 base, and the junction held 7 bases outside the gene matches.

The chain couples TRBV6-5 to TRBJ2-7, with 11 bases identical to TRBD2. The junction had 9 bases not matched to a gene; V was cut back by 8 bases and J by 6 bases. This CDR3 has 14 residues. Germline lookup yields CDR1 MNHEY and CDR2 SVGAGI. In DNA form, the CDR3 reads TGTGCCAGCTTCCCGGGACTAGCGGTAGGCGAGCAGTACTTC. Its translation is CASFPGLAVGEQYF.

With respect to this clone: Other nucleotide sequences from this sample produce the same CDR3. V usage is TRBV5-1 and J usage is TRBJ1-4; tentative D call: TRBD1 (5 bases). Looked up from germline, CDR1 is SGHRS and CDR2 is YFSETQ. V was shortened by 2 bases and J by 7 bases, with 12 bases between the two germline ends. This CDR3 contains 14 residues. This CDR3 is CASSFGQGGEKLFF. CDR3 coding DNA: TGCGCCAGCAGCTTCGGCCAGGGTGGTGAAAAACTGTTTTTT.

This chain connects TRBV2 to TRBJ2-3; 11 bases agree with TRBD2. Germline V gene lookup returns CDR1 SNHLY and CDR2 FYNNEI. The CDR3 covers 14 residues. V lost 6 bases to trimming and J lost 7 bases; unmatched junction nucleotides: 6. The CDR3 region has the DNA TGTGCCAGCAGGTCCGGGACTAGCGGCTATACGCAGTATTTT. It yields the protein CASRSGTSGYTQYF.

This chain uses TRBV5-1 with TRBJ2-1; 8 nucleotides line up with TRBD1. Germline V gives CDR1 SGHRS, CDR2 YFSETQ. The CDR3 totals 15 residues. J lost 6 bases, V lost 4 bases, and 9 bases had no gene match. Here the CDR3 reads CASSPGQGLFNEQFF. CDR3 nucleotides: TGCGCCAGCAGCCCTGGACAGGGACTGTTCAATGAGCAGTTCTTC.

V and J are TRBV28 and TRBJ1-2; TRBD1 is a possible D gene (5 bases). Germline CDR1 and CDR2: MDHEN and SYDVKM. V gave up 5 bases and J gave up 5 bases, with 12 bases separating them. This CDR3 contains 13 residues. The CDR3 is CASSKGLGYGYTF. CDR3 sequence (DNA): TGTGCCAGCAGTAAGGGACTCGGATATGGCTACACCTTC.